Sequencing of this T cell receptor beta chain was carried out in a study of cytomegalovirus exposure and HLA in healthy donors. Study summary: Falling in the Caucasian-associated ancestry cluster were approximately 86% of approximately 410 genotyped donors. Whole-study results and caveats: What TCR beta sequences reportedly achieved was accurate prediction of HLA-A and HLA-B alleles in most subjects. Available immune exposure information was restricted to CMV serostatus only.

13 Jbeta primers and 60 Vbeta primers were used for the PCR. The method was immunoSEQ multiplex PCR; TCRdb's version includes in-frame clones alone and lacks a portion of them. Of tens of thousands of clones listed, around three fifths were seen once; the top ten hold 3% to 4%. Germline V gene sequence: CDR1 MGHRA, CDR2 YSYEKL. Trimming removed 0 bases from V and 2 bases from J; junction bases left unmatched: 6. CDR3 size: 17 residues. This clone appeared once. Its antigen is as yet unknown. The TCR originated in a man aged 25 to 40 in good health and CMV-seronegative. Sample: PBMCs. V usage is TRBV4-1 and J usage is TRBJ2-7, with TRBD1 matching 11 bases. The DNA of the CDR3 is TGCGCCAGCAGCCAAGAACCCGGGACAGGGGGGACCTACGAGCAGTACTTC. Residues: CASSQEPGTGGTYEQYF.